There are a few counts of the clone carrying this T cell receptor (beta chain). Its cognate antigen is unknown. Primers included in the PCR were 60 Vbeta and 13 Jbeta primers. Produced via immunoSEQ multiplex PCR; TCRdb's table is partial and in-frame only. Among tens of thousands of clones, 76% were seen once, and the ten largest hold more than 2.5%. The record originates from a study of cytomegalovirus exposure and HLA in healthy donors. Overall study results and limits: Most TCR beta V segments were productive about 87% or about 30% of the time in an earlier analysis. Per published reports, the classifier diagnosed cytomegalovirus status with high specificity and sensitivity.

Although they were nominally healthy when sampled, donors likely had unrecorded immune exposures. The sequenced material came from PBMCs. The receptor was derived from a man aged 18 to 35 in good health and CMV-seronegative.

The CDR3 DNA reads as TGCGCCAGCAGCCTCTTGGACAGGGGGCGTGAAAAACTGTTTTTT. Amino acid sequence: CASSLLDRGREKLFF. V is TRBV4-3 and J is TRBJ1-4; TRBD1 matches at 11 bases. The length of the CDR3 is 15 residues. The germline V gene encodes CDR1 LGHNA and CDR2 YSLEER. V gave up 4 bases and J gave up 7 bases; unmatched junction bases: 5.